There are a few counts of the clone carrying this TCR beta chain. No antigen is known for it. The data were taken from a study of cytomegalovirus exposure and HLA in healthy donors. This CDR3 has 14 residues. The J segment lost 4 bases and the V segment lost 5 bases, leaving 4 bases of the junction unmatched. CDR1 and CDR2 (germline): SEHNR, FQNEAQ (reference sequence). Researchers ran the PCR with 60 Vbeta and 13 Jbeta primers. The data were produced by immunoSEQ multiplex PCR, yet TCRdb's version contains in-frame clones alone and is incomplete. Here the sample spans roughly 150,000 clones, about 75% being singletons. Overall study findings and caveats: Roughly even sequencing depth across donors was the assumption behind the presence/absence analyses. The study put 150 or so TCR beta chains on its list as cytomegalovirus-associated. Reports indicate that TCR beta sequences accurately predicted the HLA-A and HLA-B alleles of most subjects.

The sequenced material came from PBMCs. The TCR sequence derives from a man between 18 and 35 years old in good health and CMV-seropositive. The J gene is TRBJ1-3, the V gene TRBV7-9, with 8 bases matching TRBD1. The CDR3 sequence: CASSLTGAGNTIYF. The CDR3 DNA is TGTGCCAGCAGCCTGACAGGGGCAGGAAACACCATATATTTT. Combining the CDR3 with reference TRBV7-9 and TRBJ1-3 gives the whole variable domain DTGVSQNPRHKITKRGQNVTFRCDPISEHNRLYWYRQTLGQGPEFLTYFQNEAQLEKSRLLSDRFSAERPKGSFSTLEIQRTEQGDSAMYLCASSLTGAGNTIYFGEGSWLTVV.